This T cell receptor beta chain appears in the sequencing data of a study of cytomegalovirus exposure and HLA in healthy donors. The PCR employed 60 Vbeta primers together with 13 Jbeta primers. The method was immunoSEQ multiplex PCR; TCRdb's version includes in-frame clones alone and lacks a portion of them. The sample gives roughly 150,000 clones, about 88% of which show up once; roughly 2.3% is in the top ten. This clone was recorded a few times. The material sequenced was PBMCs. The receptor was derived from a woman aged 18 to 35 in good health and CMV-seronegative.

CDR3 nucleotides: TGTGCCAGCAGCTTAGGCGGGAGCGAATACAATGAGCAGTTCTTC. It encodes CASSLGGSEYNEQFF. V usage is TRBV11-2 and J usage is TRBJ2-1, with 7 nucleotides matching TRBD2. The V gene end was trimmed by 1 base and the J gene end by 4 bases; junction bases not matched to a gene: 4. Germline V gives CDR1 SGHAT, CDR2 FQNNGV. The CDR3 contains 15 residues.